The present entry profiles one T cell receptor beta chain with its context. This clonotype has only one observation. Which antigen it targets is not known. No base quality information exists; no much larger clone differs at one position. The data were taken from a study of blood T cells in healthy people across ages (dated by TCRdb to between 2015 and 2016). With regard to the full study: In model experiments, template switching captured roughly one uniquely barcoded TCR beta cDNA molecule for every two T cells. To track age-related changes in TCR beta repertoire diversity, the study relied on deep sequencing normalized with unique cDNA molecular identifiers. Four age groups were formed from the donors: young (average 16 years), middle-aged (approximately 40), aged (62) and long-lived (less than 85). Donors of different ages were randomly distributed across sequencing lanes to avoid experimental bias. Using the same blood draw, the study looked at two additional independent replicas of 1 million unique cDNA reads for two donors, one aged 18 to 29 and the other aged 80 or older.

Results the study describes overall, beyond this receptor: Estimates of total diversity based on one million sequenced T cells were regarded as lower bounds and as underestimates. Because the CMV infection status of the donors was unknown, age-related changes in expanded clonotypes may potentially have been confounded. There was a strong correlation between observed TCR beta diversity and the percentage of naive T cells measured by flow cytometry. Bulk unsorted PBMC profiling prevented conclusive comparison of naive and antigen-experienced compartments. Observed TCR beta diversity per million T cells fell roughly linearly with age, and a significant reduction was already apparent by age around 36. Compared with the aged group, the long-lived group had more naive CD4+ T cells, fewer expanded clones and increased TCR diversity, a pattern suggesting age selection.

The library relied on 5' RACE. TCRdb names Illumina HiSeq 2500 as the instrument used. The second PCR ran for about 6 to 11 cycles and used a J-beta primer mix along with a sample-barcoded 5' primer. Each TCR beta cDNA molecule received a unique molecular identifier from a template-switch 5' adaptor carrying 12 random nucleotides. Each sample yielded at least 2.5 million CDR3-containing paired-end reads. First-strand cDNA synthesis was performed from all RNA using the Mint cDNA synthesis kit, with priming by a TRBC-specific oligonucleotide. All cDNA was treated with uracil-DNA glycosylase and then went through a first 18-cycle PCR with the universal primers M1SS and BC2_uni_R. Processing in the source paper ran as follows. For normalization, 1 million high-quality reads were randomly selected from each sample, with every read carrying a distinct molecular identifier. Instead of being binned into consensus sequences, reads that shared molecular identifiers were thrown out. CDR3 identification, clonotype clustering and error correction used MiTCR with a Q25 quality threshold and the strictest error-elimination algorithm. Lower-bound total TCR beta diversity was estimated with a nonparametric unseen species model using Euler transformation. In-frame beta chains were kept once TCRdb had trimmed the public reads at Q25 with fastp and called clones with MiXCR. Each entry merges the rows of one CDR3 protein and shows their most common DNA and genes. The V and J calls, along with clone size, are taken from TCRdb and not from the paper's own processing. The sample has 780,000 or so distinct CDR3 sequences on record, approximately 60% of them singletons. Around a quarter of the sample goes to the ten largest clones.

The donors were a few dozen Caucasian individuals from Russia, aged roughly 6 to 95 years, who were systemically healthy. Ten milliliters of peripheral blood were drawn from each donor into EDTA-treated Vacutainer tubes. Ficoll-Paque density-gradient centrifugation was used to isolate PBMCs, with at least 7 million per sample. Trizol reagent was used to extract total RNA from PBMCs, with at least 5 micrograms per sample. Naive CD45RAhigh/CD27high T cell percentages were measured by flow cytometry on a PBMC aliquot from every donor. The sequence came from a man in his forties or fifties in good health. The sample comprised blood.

The CDR3 here reads CASSLATRGSDIQYF. The DNA reads TGTGCCAGCAGCTTAGCGACCAGGGGTAGTGACATTCAGTACTTC. This receptor chain uses TRBV7-9 and TRBJ2-7; TRBD1 could be the D gene, as 6 bases match. The DNA end is more similar to TRBJ2-4, so the J call may be wrong. According to the germline V gene (reference sequence), CDR1 reads SEHNR and CDR2 reads FQNEAQ. The CDR3 numbers 15 residues from cysteine through phenylalanine. Kept here is only the CDR3 DNA, which spans 45 bases and is read in frame from base 1.